This T cell receptor (beta chain) stems from a study of T-cell reconstitution after alpha-beta-depleted transplantation in children. Notes on the study in general: For some patients, TCRbeta diversity was high at day 60 because of recipient T cells and thymic progenitors that survived.

Unique molecular identifiers were incorporated when the TCRbeta library was constructed. From the PCR reads, TCRdb called clonotypes with MiXCR, one entry per CDR3 protein. The sample records some 110,000 distinct CDR3 sequences, 10% being singletons. In the case of this clonotype: Its antigen is currently unknown.

V shed 1 base and J 0 bases; nucleotides not matched to a gene: 2. CDR1 is LNHNV, CDR2 YYDKDF, per germline (reference sequence). There are 16 residues in the CDR3. Here the sequenced sample was PBMCs, taken before TCRalphabeta/CD19-depleted stem cell transplant. The receptor's source is a boy under 10 years old with acute lymphoblastic leukemia, due to receive a stem cell transplant. The genes are TRBV15 and TRBJ2-3; 9 bases align to TRBD2. CDR3 in amino acids: CATSRGLADSTDTQYF. CDR3 in DNA: TGTGCCACCAGCAGAGGACTAGCGGATAGCACAGATACGCAGTATTTT.